The T cell receptor beta chain under discussion was sequenced for a study of cytomegalovirus exposure and HLA in healthy donors. A multiplex PCR was run with 60 Vbeta primers and 13 Jbeta primers. Assay: immunoSEQ multiplex PCR; the TCRdb copy retains only in-frame clones and omits some. The sample includes some 150,000 clones, 80% to 90% of them seen just once. V gave up 4 bases and J gave up 2 bases, with 25 bases separating them. Germline V CDR1 and CDR2: SGDLS, YYNGEE. The CDR3 covers 18 residues. J is TRBJ2-7 and V is TRBV9; possibly TRBD1 for D (5 bases). The sequencing sample was made of PBMCs. This sequence originates from a man in his fifties in good health and CMV-seropositive. The CDR3 protein is CASSPQGAAFEATYEQYF. For the CDR3, the DNA is TGTGCCAGCAGCCCCCAAGGGGCGGCTTTTGAGGCCACCTACGAGCAGTACTTC.